Listed below are T cell receptor beta chains from one sample, sequenced in a study of radiotherapy plus CTLA-4 blockade in lung cancer. Assay used: immunoSEQ multiplex PCR; TCRdb lists only in-frame clones, some missing. The sample lists approximately 110,000 clones; roughly 86% were seen once. The sample was peripheral blood, taken from a patient treated with radiotherapy plus ipilimumab. These receptors came from a human donor with non-small cell lung cancer that progressed on radiotherapy plus ipilimumab. Some clones in this sample may be carry-over from other donors' samples. Both conserved end residues are part of each CDR3. The D gene is left open where the match is weak. Clone size, where shown, is once, few, many, or a class for clones that have expanded.

>NA|few|TRBJ1-2|TRBV9
TGTGCCAGCAGCGTAGAACCCTCAGGGTATCTTGGCTACACCTTC
CASSVEPSGYLGYTF
>NA|few|TRBJ1-5|TRBV29-1
TGCAGCGTAAGGACCGGATTCTTAGGGAATCAGCCCCAGCATTTT
CSVRTGFLGNQPQHF
>NA|NA|TRBJ1-4|TRBV5-1
TGCGCCAGCAGCGCGTCCCAACTTTACAGAAGAACTAATGAAAAACTGTTTTTT
CASSASQLYRRTNEKLFF
>NA|NA|TRBJ1-1|TRBV10-1
TGCGCCAGCAGCGAGCTGAACACTGAAGCTTTCTTT
CASSELNTEAFF
>TRBD1|NA|TRBJ2-7|TRBV4-2
TGTGCCAGCAGCCAAGAATTTGTTCGGGACAGGGTTAACGAGCAGTACTTC
CASSQEFVRDRVNEQYF
>TRBD2|NA|TRBJ2-3|TRBV25-1
TGTGCCAGCACACGCCGCGGGGGAAGCACAGATACGCAGTATTTT
CASTRRGGSTDTQYF
>TRBD1|medium-sized|TRBJ1-5|TRBV5-1
TGCGCCAGCAGCTTGGGGGACAGGGGTCAGCCCCAGCATTTT
CASSLGDRGQPQHF
>NA|once|TRBJ1-2|TRBV5-5
TGTGCCAGCAGCATTCACAGGCTCGAGGTCCTGAACTATGGCTACACCTTC
CASSIHRLEVLNYGYTF
>NA|NA|TRBJ2-1|TRBV5-1
TGCGCCAGCAGGGAACATTCCTCCTACAATGAGCAGTTCTTC
CASREHSSYNEQFF
>NA|NA|TRBJ2-3|TRBV7-9
TGTGCCAGCAGTTTCGGACGAGGGACAGATACGCAGTATTTT
CASSFGRGTDTQYF
>NA|few|TRBJ1-2|TRBV19
TGTGCCAGTAGTATAGATGGGCTCCCCAGGGGCTACACCTTC
CASSIDGLPRGYTF
>NA|NA|TRBJ1-1|TRBV5-1
TGCGCCAGCAGCTCCGGACAACCGAACACTGAAGCTTTCTTT
CASSSGQPNTEAFF
>TRBD1|NA|TRBJ1-5|TRBV6-1
TGTGCCAGCAGTGAAGGGACAGGGGGTCAGCCCCAGCATTTT
CASSEGTGGQPQHF
>NA|NA|TRBJ2-7|TRBV9
TGTGCCAGCAGCGGGAGTGGCCAGCCCTGGGGCAACATCTACGAGCAGTACTTC
CASSGSGQPWGNIYEQYF
>NA|few|TRBJ1-2|TRBV6-4
TGTGCCAGCACCACACCAGGGTCTGGCTACACCTTC
CASTTPGSGYTF
>NA|NA|TRBJ2-4|TRBV4-3
TGCGCCAGCAGCCAATGGGACGGGCAGGCGAACATTCAGTACTTC
CASSQWDGQANIQYF
>NA|NA|TRBJ1-1|TRBV18
TGTGCCAGCTCACCAAGCCCGGGACGAGGGAACACTGAAGCTTTCTTT
CASSPSPGRGNTEAFF
>TRBD2|NA|TRBJ2-5|TRBV30
TGTGCCTGGACCGGGACTAGCGGGGGCGAGACCCAGTACTTC
CAWTGTSGGETQYF
>TRBD1|NA|TRBJ1-2|TRBV7-2
TGTGCCAGCAGCTTACAGGGGGCGCTTGACTATGGCTACACCTTC
CASSLQGALDYGYTF
>TRBD1|NA|TRBJ2-3|TRBV7-2
TGTGCCAGCAGCTTAGTCCGGACAGGGGGCACAGATACGCAGTATTTT
CASSLVRTGGTDTQYF
>TRBD1|NA|TRBJ1-1|TRBV2
TGTGCCAGCAGACCCAGGACAGGGAGGGACATGAACACTGAAGCTTTCTTT
CASRPRTGRDMNTEAFF
>TRBD2|NA|TRBJ2-5|TRBV7-3
TGTGCCAGCAGCCCCGGGACTAGGGGAGAGACCCAGTACTTC
CASSPGTRGETQYF
>NA|NA|TRBJ1-1|TRBV6-5
TGTGCCAGCATAGAGATGGGGACCTTCACTGAAGCTTTCTTT
CASIEMGTFTEAFF
>NA|NA|TRBJ2-1|TRBV7-2
TGTGCCAGCAGCTTTGGACAAAACAATGAGCAGTTCTTC
CASSFGQNNEQFF